This T cell receptor beta chain comes out of a study of CD8+ T cells in alopecia areata. Notes on the study in general: Lesional scalp, especially alopecia totalis/universalis, showed higher clonality than normal scalp.

Per germline, CDR1 SGHRS and CDR2 YFSETQ. The CDR3 runs 13 residues. Trimming removed 2 bases from V and 6 bases from J, with 8 bases in between. The authors extracted RNA and reverse transcribed it into cDNA as the sequencing template. TCRdb keeps only in-frame clones here, not all; method: immunoSEQ multiplex PCR. The table lists around 65,000 clones, approximately 43% of them singletons. This clone occurred once. Its antigen remains unidentified. The chain couples TRBV5-1 to TRBJ2-2, with no clear D. This receptor was identified in a human donor with alopecia areata. This specimen consisted of CD8+ T cells sorted from blood, obtained at week 0. The CDR3: CASSFRDPGELFF. The CDR3 bases are TGCGCCAGCAGCTTCCGAGACCCCGGGGAGCTGTTTTTT.